The rows below give T cell receptor beta chains drawn from one sample of a study of blood T cells in healthy people across ages. TCRdb called the 5' RACE reads again in MiXCR, with one record for every CDR3 protein. Seen here are fewer than 800,000 distinct CDR3 sequences, around 25% observed once, and the top ten hold roughly 9%. This same sample was also taken into another study, of T cells of mothers and their children.

Sequencing was performed on blood. These receptors were collected from a boy aged 5-17 years in good health. CDR3s include the opening cysteine and the closing phenylalanine or tryptophan. Fields, in order: clone size, D gene, V gene, J gene, CDR3 protein, CDR3 DNA. D genes are given only for firm matches. The size field is filled for only some rows; it gives once, few, many or a size class.

clone size: NA; D gene: NA; V gene: TRBV20-1; J gene: TRBJ2-2; CDR3 protein: CSADDGMNTGELFF; CDR3 DNA: TGCAGTGCTGATGACGGTATGAACACCGGGGAGCTGTTTTTT
clone size: NA; D gene: TRBD2; V gene: TRBV11-2; J gene: TRBJ2-1; CDR3 protein: CASRGSGGEYNEQFF; CDR3 DNA: TGTGCCAGCAGGGGAAGCGGGGGGGAATACAATGAGCAGTTCTTC
clone size: NA; D gene: TRBD1; V gene: TRBV29-1; J gene: TRBJ2-7; CDR3 protein: CSVTGTGTYEQYF; CDR3 DNA: TGCAGCGTGACCGGGACAGGGACTTACGAGCAGTACTTC
clone size: few; D gene: TRBD1; V gene: TRBV28; J gene: TRBJ2-4; CDR3 protein: CASSLTGATAKNIQYF; CDR3 DNA: TGTGCCAGCAGTCTTACAGGGGCGACAGCCAAAAACATTCAGTACTTC
clone size: NA; D gene: TRBD2; V gene: TRBV5-1; J gene: TRBJ2-7; CDR3 protein: CASSFTSGGVYEQYF; CDR3 DNA: TGCGCCAGCAGCTTTACTAGCGGAGGGGTCTACGAGCAGTACTTC
clone size: few; D gene: TRBD2; V gene: TRBV5-1; J gene: TRBJ2-1; CDR3 protein: CASSAGVGQGYNEQFF; CDR3 DNA: TGCGCCAGCAGCGCGGGAGTAGGTCAGGGATACAATGAGCAGTTCTTC
clone size: NA; D gene: NA; V gene: TRBV2; J gene: TRBJ2-5; CDR3 protein: CASSEALSGRQETQYF; CDR3 DNA: TGTGCCAGCAGTGAAGCGCTGTCAGGGAGACAAGAGACCCAGTACTTC
clone size: few; D gene: TRBD2; V gene: TRBV6-6; J gene: TRBJ2-3; CDR3 protein: CASSPQGAGDSTDTQYF; CDR3 DNA: TGTGCCAGCAGTCCCCAGGGAGCGGGGGATAGCACAGATACGCAGTATTTT
clone size: NA; D gene: NA; V gene: TRBV28; J gene: TRBJ2-3; CDR3 protein: CATSGYQADTQYF; CDR3 DNA: TGTGCCACTTCAGGGTATCAGGCAGATACGCAGTATTTT
clone size: NA; D gene: TRBD1; V gene: TRBV5-5; J gene: TRBJ2-2; CDR3 protein: CASSLRDRRNTGELFF; CDR3 DNA: TGTGCCAGCAGCTTACGGGACAGGAGGAACACCGGGGAGCTGTTTTTT
clone size: few; D gene: NA; V gene: TRBV25-1; J gene: TRBJ2-5; CDR3 protein: CASSELLGETQYF; CDR3 DNA: TGTGCCAGCAGTGAATTGTTAGGAGAGACCCAGTACTTC
clone size: NA; D gene: TRBD2; V gene: TRBV3-1; J gene: TRBJ2-5; CDR3 protein: CASSQEVGLAQETQYF; CDR3 DNA: TGTGCCAGCAGCCAAGAGGTGGGACTAGCCCAAGAGACCCAGTACTTC
clone size: NA; D gene: TRBD1; V gene: TRBV6-1; J gene: TRBJ1-2; CDR3 protein: CASSASGQIYSYGYTF; CDR3 DNA: TGTGCCAGCAGTGCCTCGGGACAGATCTACTCCTATGGCTACACCTTC
clone size: NA; D gene: TRBD1; V gene: TRBV27; J gene: TRBJ2-7; CDR3 protein: CTSSSTGTASYDQYF; CDR3 DNA: TGTACCAGCAGTTCGACCGGGACAGCGTCCTACGATCAGTACTTC
clone size: many; D gene: NA; V gene: TRBV3-1; J gene: TRBJ2-5; CDR3 protein: CASSPRTNQETQYF; CDR3 DNA: TGTGCCAGCAGCCCTCGGACCAACCAAGAGACTCAGTACTTC